The table lists the clone carrying this T cell receptor (beta chain) with many counts. TCRdb recomputed calls from the RT-PCR reads with MiXCR, one row per CDR3 protein. The profile shows hundreds of thousands of distinct CDR3 sequences, over 12% of them singletons. The germline gives CDR1 SGHVS, CDR2 FQNEAQ. This CDR3 is built from 18 residues. The V gene end was trimmed by 5 bases and the J gene end by 7 bases; junction bases not matched to a gene: 17. J is TRBJ2-7 and V is TRBV7-8; TRBD2 matches at 13 bases. The clonotype originates from a female donor in good health, serving as a healthy control. Sequencing was carried out using memory CD4+ T cells from blood. CDR3 protein: CASSRLAGGIRRAGEQYF. CDR3 DNA: TGTGCCAGCAGCCGACTAGCGGGAGGCATCAGGAGAGCGGGAGAGCAGTACTTC.